Presented here are 21 T cell receptor beta chains from one specimen sequenced in a study of blood T cell repertoires in COVID-19. Profiled with immunoSEQ multiplex PCR; TCRdb holds only in-frame clones, not every one. Among more than 110,000 clones listed, less than 80% were seen once. The sample taken for sequencing was peripheral blood. These receptors came from a woman older than 75 with active or convalescent COVID-19.

The chain has TRBV2 and TRBJ1-3; 12 bases fit TRBD1. The CDR3 length is 15 residues. V lost 4 bases, J lost 8 bases, and 6 bases stayed unmatched. Germline V gene sequence: CDR1 SNHLY, CDR2 FYNNEI. CDR3 residues: CASSVGDRGRDTIYF. CDR3 bases: TGTGCCAGCAGTGTGGGGGACAGGGGGCGGGACACCATATATTTT.

This clone was picked up one time. The V and J genes are TRBV19 and TRBJ1-5; D remains ambiguous. V was clipped by 7 bases and J by 2 bases, with 18 bases between them. Germline loops: CDR1 LNHDA, CDR2 SQIVND (reference sequence). This CDR3 region has 16 residues. CDR3 DNA: TGTGCCAGTACCACCTACGGCGCGCGGGGCAATCAGCCCCAGCATTTT. Translated, it gives CASTTYGARGNQPQHF.

This clone appeared a single time. The chain carries TRBV28 and TRBJ1-5; D remains ambiguous. The length of the CDR3 is 14 residues. V lost 2 bases and J 7 bases, leaving 12 bases between the germline ends. Germline V CDR1 and CDR2: MDHEN, SYDVKM. The CDR3 nucleotides are TGTGCCAGCAGTTTACCTACGGGGATGCAGCCCCAGCATTTT. This sequence encodes CASSLPTGMQPQHF.

This clone was observed once. The rearrangement joins TRBV9 to TRBJ2-5; 8 nucleotides agree with TRBD2. Per the germline V gene, CDR1 is SGDLS and CDR2 is YYNGEE. The CDR3 is 13 residues long. Losses at the gene ends were 4 bases for V and 3 bases for J; bases not matched to a gene: 2. The CDR3 DNA follows: TGTGCCAGCAGCCACGGGGGGGAAGAGACCCAGTACTTC. Translating gives CASSHGGEETQYF. Combining the CDR3 with reference TRBV9 and TRBJ2-5 gives the whole variable domain DSGVTQTPKHLITATGQRVTLRCSPRSGDLSVYWYQQSLDQGLQFLIQYYNGEERAKGNILERFSAQQFPDLHSELNLSSLELGDSALYFCASSHGGEETQYFGPGTRLLVL.

V and J are TRBV7-2 and TRBJ2-1; possibly TRBD2 for D (5 bases). Germline CDR1 reads SGHTA; CDR2 reads FQGNSA. The CDR3 is 15 amino acids. Between the trimmed V and J ends, which lost 6 bases and 4 bases, there was a span of 16 bases. The CDR3 reads CASSPFSGYYNEQFF. CDR3 bases: TGTGCCAGCAGTCCATTCTCGGGGTATTACAATGAGCAGTTCTTC.

This clone was counted a few times. V is TRBV7-2 and J is TRBJ1-5; 10 nucleotides agree with TRBD1. From germline, CDR1 is SGHTA and CDR2 FQGNSA. Trimming at V came to 5 bases and at J to 4 bases, leaving 8 bases not matched to a gene. The CDR3 is 16 residues long. CDR3 residues: CASSRTGGLRNQPQHF. The CDR3, as DNA: TGTGCCAGCAGCCGGACAGGGGGTTTAAGAAATCAGCCCCAGCATTTT.

This clone was counted ten times or more. The rearrangement uses TRBV9 and TRBJ1-3; a possible D gene is TRBD1 (6 bases). Trimming removed 3 bases at V and 0 bases at J, with 10 bases between. Germline lookup yields CDR1 SGDLS and CDR2 YYNGEE. The CDR3 covers 15 residues. CDR3 coding DNA: TGTGCCAGCAGCGAGGACAGTTTCTCTGGAAACACCATATATTTT. Protein sequence: CASSEDSFSGNTIYF.

In this sample, this clone turned up once. V gene TRBV28 combines with J gene TRBJ1-2; TRBD1 matches at 7 bases. Germline CDR1 reads MDHEN; CDR2 reads SYDVKM. This CDR3 is built from 15 residues. Trimming at V came to 3 bases and at J to 5 bases, leaving 9 bases not matched to a gene. The CDR3 DNA reads as TGTGCCAGCAGTTTGGGACAGAGAAGCCTTTATGGCTACACCTTC. As protein: CASSLGQRSLYGYTF.

The V and J genes are TRBV7-3 and TRBJ2-5; 10 positions match TRBD2. In germline, CDR1 is SGHTA, CDR2 FQGTGA. This CDR3 region has 16 residues. The V and J ends lost 1 base and 5 bases, in that order; junction bases with no gene match: 7. The CDR3 nucleotides read TGTGCCAGCAGCTTAAGAGCGAGCGGGGGGGCTGAGACCCAGTACTTC. Its protein product is CASSLRASGGAETQYF.

This sequence joins TRBV12-3 or TRBV12-4 and TRBJ2-1; D possibly corresponds to TRBD1 (6 bases). With 10 bases removed from V and 9 bases from J, the gap between germline ends came to 19 bases. The CDR3 consists of 13 residues. CDR3 DNA: TGTGCCATCAACAGGGTTAATGGGGGTGAGCAGTTCTTC. Translation gives CAINRVNGGEQFF.

V gene TRBV28 combines with J gene TRBJ1-5, with 7 bases that match TRBD1. Germline CDR1 MDHEN, CDR2 SYDVKM. Germline trimming cut 2 bases from V and 2 bases from J; bases unmatched to any gene: 6. CDR3 length equals 16 residues. The CDR3 spells CASSLRGRIGNQPQHF. The CDR3 DNA reads as TGTGCCAGCAGTTTAAGGGGGCGCATTGGCAATCAGCCCCAGCATTTT. The full variable domain, its missing parts supplied by reference TRBV28 and TRBJ1-5, is DVKVTQSSRYLVKRTGEKVFLECVQDMDHENMFWYRQDPGLGLRLIYFSYDVKMKEKGDIPEGYSVSREKKERFSLILESASTNQTSMYLCASSLRGRIGNQPQHFGDGTRLSIL.

Only a few counts were recorded for this clone. V gene TRBV7-2 combines with J gene TRBJ1-1; weak D call: TRBD1 (6 bases). Germline lookup yields CDR1 SGHTA and CDR2 FQGNSA. V dropped 3 bases and J dropped 5 bases, with 10 bases sitting between them. The CDR3 is 13 amino acids. As DNA, the CDR3 is TGTGCCAGCAGCTTCGCCAGGGGAACTGAAGCTTTCTTT. It yields the protein CASSFARGTEAFF.

This chain joins TRBV28 and TRBJ1-4, with 9 bases matching TRBD1. Trimming took 5 bases from V and 4 from J; bases not matched to a gene: 5. The CDR3 is made up of 15 amino acids. Germline V lookup: CDR1 MDHEN, CDR2 SYDVKM. The CDR3 spells CASSPGGQGNEKLFF. CDR3 sequence (DNA): TGTGCCAGCAGTCCGGGGGGACAGGGTAATGAAAAACTGTTTTTT. Supplemented by reference TRBV28 and TRBJ1-4, the full variable domain reads DVKVTQSSRYLVKRTGEKVFLECVQDMDHENMFWYRQDPGLGLRLIYFSYDVKMKEKGDIPEGYSVSREKKERFSLILESASTNQTSMYLCASSPGGQGNEKLFFGSGTQLSVL.

As DNA, the CDR3 is TGTGCCAGCTCCGATACCAGGGGTAACTATGGCTACACCTTC. This encodes CASSDTRGNYGYTF. The J gene is TRBJ1-2, the V gene TRBV28, with D perhaps matching TRBD1 (6 bases). Trimming cost V 8 bases and J 1 base, with 14 bases left between them. Germline V gives CDR1 MDHEN, CDR2 SYDVKM. There are 14 residues in the CDR3.

The chain couples TRBV7-2 to TRBJ1-6; TRBD1 matches at 7 bases. The CDR3 covers 17 residues. V was pared by 0 bases and J by 6 bases, with 8 bases of the junction left unmatched. Germline assignment: CDR1 SGHTA and CDR2 FQGNSA. The CDR3 DNA follows: TGTGCCAGCAGCTTAGCGCGGGCAGGGGGAAGTAATTCACCCCTCCACTTT. Protein sequence: CASSLARAGGSNSPLHF.

The chain joins TRBV11-2 to TRBJ2-3, with 8 bases fitting TRBD2. This CDR3 has 15 amino acids. V trimming: 1 base; J trimming: 2 bases; junction bases outside the gene matches: 2. Germline-derived CDR1 and CDR2 are SGHAT and FQNNGV. The CDR3 DNA sequence: TGTGCCAGCAGCTTAGGCGGGGGGCTCACAGATACGCAGTATTTT. This codes for CASSLGGGLTDTQYF.

The chain links TRBV5-1 to TRBJ1-5; D is unclear. V shed 0 bases and J shed 4 bases, with 5 bases lying between them. Germline V gene lookup returns CDR1 SGHRS and CDR2 YFSETQ. This CDR3 contains 13 residues. As DNA, the CDR3 is TGCGCCAGCAGCTTGGTGCGAAATCAGCCCCAGCATTTT. Translation gives CASSLVRNQPQHF.

The chain couples TRBV11-3 to TRBJ2-1; D may be TRBD2 (5 bases). Trimming removed 4 bases from V and 5 bases from J, with 15 bases in between. CDR3 length equals 15 residues. Looked up from germline, CDR1 is SGHNT and CDR2 is YENEEA. CDR3 DNA: TGTGCCAGCAGCTCAATTCTGACTAAAAACAATGAGCAGTTCTTC. Protein product: CASSSILTKNNEQFF.

This chain connects TRBV19 to TRBJ2-1, with 8 bases lining up with TRBD1. The germline gives CDR1 LNHDA, CDR2 SQIVND (reference sequence). After removal of 3 bases from V and 4 bases from J, the junction contained 5 bases not matched to a gene. CDR3 size: 15 residues. The CDR3 DNA follows: TGTGCCAGTAGTATCCCAGGGGGCGCGTACAATGAGCAGTTCTTC. This translates into CASSIPGGAYNEQFF.

This clone has ten or more counts. The chain carries TRBV10-2 and TRBJ1-5; 9 bases match TRBD1. The CDR3 spans 15 residues. V shed 6 bases and J 1 base; nucleotides not matched to a gene: 4. The germline CDR1 and CDR2 sequences are WSHSY and SAAADI. The CDR3, as DNA: TGCGCCAGCAGCCGGGACAGGGCAAGCAATCAGCCCCAGCATTTT. This sequence encodes CASSRDRASNQPQHF.

V usage is TRBV29-1 and J usage is TRBJ1-2; 7 bases line up with TRBD1. This CDR3 has 15 amino acids. CDR1 and CDR2 from the germline V gene are SQVTM and ANQGSEA. The junction had 5 bases not matched to a gene; V was cut back by 1 base and J by 0 bases. CDR3 amino acids: CSVEGDRAANYGYTF. DNA for the CDR3: TGCAGCGTTGAAGGTGACAGGGCTGCTAACTATGGCTACACCTTC. The variable domain in full, completed from reference TRBV29-1 and TRBJ1-2, reads SAVISQKPSRDICQRGTSLTIQCQVDSQVTMMFWYRQQPGQSLTLIATANQGSEATYESGFVIDKFPISRPNLTFSTLTVSNMSPEDSSIYLCSVEGDRAANYGYTFGSGTRLTVV.